A selection of T cell receptor beta chains follows, all from one sample in a study of blood T cell repertoires in COVID-19. Clones were sequenced by immunoSEQ multiplex PCR, and TCRdb holds only the in-frame ones, with some missing. The table lists 90,000 to 100,000 clones, about 70% of them singletons. Sequencing input: peripheral blood. The source of these receptors is a woman aged 55-70 years in a cohort sampled during active or convalescent COVID-19. Both conserved end residues are part of each CDR3. Clone sizes are given selectively: once, few, many, or a class where the clone is expanded.

CASSFAGASYGYTF TRBV11-2 . TRBJ1-2
CATSDQGGVRGSFF TRBV24-1 . TRBJ1-1
CASSPSPSSYNSPLHF TRBV9 . TRBJ1-6
CATVRSTNEKLFF TRBV28 . TRBJ1-4
CASGAGGRKTQYF TRBV7-3 . TRBJ2-5
CASSLGLTWGYEQYF TRBV5-8 . TRBJ2-7
CASRKAGAYEQYF TRBV28 . TRBJ2-7
CASSQVAHMYSSYEQYF TRBV4-1 . TRBJ2-7
CASSWGRGETQYF TRBV19 . TRBJ2-5
CASSVQSGVTGELFF TRBV19 . TRBJ2-2
CSASITNYGYTF TRBV20-1 . TRBJ1-2
CASSIYGTAYQETQYF TRBV7-2 once TRBJ2-5
CASSLAGSSYNEQFF TRBV7-9 . TRBJ2-1
CASSLVVTGGGETQYF TRBV7-6 . TRBJ2-5
CASSQHRNTEAFF TRBV4-1 . TRBJ1-1
CAISLAAGPFNEQYF TRBV10-3 . TRBJ2-7
CASSLVRGSNEKLFF TRBV7-2 once TRBJ1-4
CASSFGEYEQYF TRBV5-1 few TRBJ2-7
CSVEGRVAYEQYF TRBV29-1 . TRBJ2-7
CASSQSTVGGMNTEAFF TRBV4-2 . TRBJ1-1
CASNLLRGLNSDTQYF TRBV7-9 few TRBJ2-3
CASSPSSLTGTGFSGANVLTF TRBV4-3 once TRBJ2-6
CASSLVGQGLYSNQPQHF TRBV7-2 few TRBJ1-5
CASSLEGGRWETQYF TRBV5-6 . TRBJ2-5
CASSPTDRGRTGELFF TRBV7-9 medium-sized TRBJ2-2
CASSLISPNTGELFF TRBV7-3 . TRBJ2-2
CASSAGGGAFRTDTQYF TRBV9 once TRBJ2-3
CASSQRGGAGGRYEQYF TRBV14 . TRBJ2-7
CASRPDRTYEQYF TRBV2 . TRBJ2-7
CASRRTLNTDTQYF TRBV6-5 . TRBJ2-3
CASSFGQFNEKLFF TRBV6-5 many TRBJ1-4
CASSSKPGETQYF TRBV7-3 . TRBJ2-5
CASSQVHRGDSPLHF TRBV3-1/TRBV3-2 . TRBJ1-6
CASKPRWGGGEAFF TRBV2 . TRBJ1-1
CASSPGTYNTEAFF TRBV19 once TRBJ1-1
CASSWDRVNSPLHF TRBV5-4 . TRBJ1-6
CASSKRQGASGNTIYF TRBV4-2 . TRBJ1-3
CASSLALAGGPLYTQYF TRBV7-9 . TRBJ2-3
CASSPTWTGLNEQFF TRBV5-4 . TRBJ2-1
CASSSGQDSGNTIYF TRBV7-6 once TRBJ1-3
CASSLVAGANTGELFF TRBV5-1 . TRBJ2-2
CASSLGDRDQETQYF TRBV11-2 few TRBJ2-5
CASSLSRQGGNTEAFF TRBV5-1 . TRBJ1-1
CASSYRGGSGNTIYF TRBV5-1 . TRBJ1-3
CASSSGTGLLGTIYF TRBV5-6 . TRBJ1-3
CASSERPRGDEQFF TRBV2 . TRBJ2-1
CASSLAQGYSYEQYF TRBV27 once TRBJ2-7